This T cell receptor (beta chain) is drawn from a study of blood T cells in healthy people across ages. Study conclusions and caveats: Long-lived donors exceeded aged donors in naive CD4+ cells and diversity. In these data, TCR beta diversity tracked strongly with naive T cell percentage.

For the second PCR, which ran for about 7 to 12 cycles, a sample-barcoded 5' primer and a J-beta primer mix were used. MiXCR, applied by TCRdb to the 5' RACE reads, yields one record per CDR3 protein. The sample has 850,000 to 1,300,000 distinct CDR3 sequences; under 45% are singletons. Comment on this clonotype: Its antigen is still unknown. The junction and the germline gene differ at one end; a read error may be behind it.

There are 12 residues in the CDR3. Per the germline V gene, CDR1 is SGHDN and CDR2 is FVKESK. The sequenced sample was blood. The receptor's source is a woman aged 60-75 years in good health. V is TRBV14 and J is TRBJ1-2; D may be TRBD1 (6 bases). This chain's CDR3 is CASSLQGYGNTF. The CDR3 nucleotides read TGTGCCAGCAGCCTACAGGGTTATGGCAACACCTTC. Complete variable domain (other parts from reference TRBV14 and TRBJ1-2): EAGVTQFPSHSVIEKGQTVTLRCDPISGHDNLYWYRRVMGKEIKFLLHFVKESKQDESGMPNNRFLAERTGGTYSTLKVQPAELEDSGVYFCASSLQGYGNTFGSGTRLTVV.